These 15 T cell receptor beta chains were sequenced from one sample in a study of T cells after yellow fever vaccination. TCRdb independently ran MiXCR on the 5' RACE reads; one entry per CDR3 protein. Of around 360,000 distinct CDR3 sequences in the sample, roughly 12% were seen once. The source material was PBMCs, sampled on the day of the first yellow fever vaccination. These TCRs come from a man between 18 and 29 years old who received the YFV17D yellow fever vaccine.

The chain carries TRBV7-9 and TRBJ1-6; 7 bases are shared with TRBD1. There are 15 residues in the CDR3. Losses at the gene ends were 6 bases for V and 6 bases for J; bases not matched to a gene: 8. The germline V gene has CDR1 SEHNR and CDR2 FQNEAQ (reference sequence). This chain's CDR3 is CASSPPGQSNSPLHF. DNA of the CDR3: TGTGCCAGCAGTCCCCCGGGACAGAGTAATTCACCCCTCCACTTT.

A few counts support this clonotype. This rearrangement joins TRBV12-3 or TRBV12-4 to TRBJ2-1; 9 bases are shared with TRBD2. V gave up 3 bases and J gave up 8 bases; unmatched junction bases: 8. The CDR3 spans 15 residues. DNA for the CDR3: TGTGCCAGCAGTTTTGTGGCGGGGGGGCCCCATGAGCAGTTCTTC. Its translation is CASSFVAGGPHEQFF.

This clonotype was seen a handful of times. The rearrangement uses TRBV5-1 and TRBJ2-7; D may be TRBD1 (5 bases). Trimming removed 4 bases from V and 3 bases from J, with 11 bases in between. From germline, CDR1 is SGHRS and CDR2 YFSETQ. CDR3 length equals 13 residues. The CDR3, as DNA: TGCGCCAGCAGCATGGACATCCTCTACGAGCAGTACTTC. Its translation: CASSMDILYEQYF.

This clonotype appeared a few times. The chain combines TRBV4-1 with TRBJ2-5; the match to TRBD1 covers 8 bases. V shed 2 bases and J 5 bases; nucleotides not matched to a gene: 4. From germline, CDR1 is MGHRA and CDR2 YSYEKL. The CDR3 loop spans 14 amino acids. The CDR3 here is CASSQTGGTETQYF. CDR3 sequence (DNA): TGCGCCAGCAGCCAAACAGGGGGAACGGAGACCCAGTACTTC.

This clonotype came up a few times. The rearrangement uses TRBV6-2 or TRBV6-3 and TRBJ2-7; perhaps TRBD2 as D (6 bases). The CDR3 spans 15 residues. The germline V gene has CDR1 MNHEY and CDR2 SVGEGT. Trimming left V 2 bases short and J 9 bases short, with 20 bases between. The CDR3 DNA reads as TGTGCCAGCAGTTACATCCGGGACGGACTGGGAGGGCAGTACGTC. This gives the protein CASSYIRDGLGGQYV.

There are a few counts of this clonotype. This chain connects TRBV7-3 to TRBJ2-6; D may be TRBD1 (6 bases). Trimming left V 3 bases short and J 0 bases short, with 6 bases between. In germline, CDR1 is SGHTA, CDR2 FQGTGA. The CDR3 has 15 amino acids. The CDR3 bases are TGTGCCAGCAGCTTGGACAGCTCTGGGGCCAACGTCCTGACTTTC. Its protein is CASSLDSSGANVLTF. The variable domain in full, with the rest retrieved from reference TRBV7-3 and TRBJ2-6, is GAGVSQTPSNKVTEKGKYVELRCDPISGHTALYWYRQSLGQGPEFLIYFQGTGAADDSGLPNDRFFAVRPEGSVSTLKIQRTERGDSAVYLCASSLDSSGANVLTFGAGSRLTVL.

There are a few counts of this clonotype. The CDR3, as DNA: TGTGCCAGCAGCTTAGCCAGGGGGTTCCCCTACAATGAGCAGTTCTTC. The encoded protein is CASSLARGFPYNEQFF. This chain links TRBV7-2 with TRBJ2-1; 7 bases are a match to TRBD1. The junction had 4 bases not matched to a gene; V was cut back by 0 bases and J by 2 bases. Germline lookup yields CDR1 SGHTA and CDR2 FQGNSA. This CDR3 comprises 16 residues.

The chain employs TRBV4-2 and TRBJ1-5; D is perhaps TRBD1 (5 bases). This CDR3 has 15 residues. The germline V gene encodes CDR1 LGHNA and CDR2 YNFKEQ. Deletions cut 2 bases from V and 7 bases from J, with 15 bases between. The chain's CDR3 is CASSQSGNGGQPQHF. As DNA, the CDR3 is TGTGCCAGCAGCCAATCAGGGAACGGAGGCCAGCCCCAGCATTTT.

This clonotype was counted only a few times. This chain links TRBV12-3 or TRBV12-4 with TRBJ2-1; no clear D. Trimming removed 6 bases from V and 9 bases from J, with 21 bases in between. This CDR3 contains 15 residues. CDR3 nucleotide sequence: TGTGCCAGCAGCCCTGGGCCTTCCGAGTTTGGTGAGCAGTTCTTC. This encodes CASSPGPSEFGEQFF.

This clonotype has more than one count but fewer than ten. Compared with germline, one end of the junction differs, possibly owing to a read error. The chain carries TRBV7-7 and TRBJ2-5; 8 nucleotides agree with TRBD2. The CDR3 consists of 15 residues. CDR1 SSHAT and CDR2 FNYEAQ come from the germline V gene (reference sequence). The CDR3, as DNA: TGTGCTAGCAGCCGTACTAGCGGTAGCCAAGAGACCCAGTACTTC. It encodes CASSRTSGSQETQYF.

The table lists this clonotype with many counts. The CDR3 region is CASSPDRGSGYTF. DNA for the CDR3: TGCGCCAGCAGCCCCGACAGGGGAAGTGGCTACACCTTC. The chain uses TRBV5-1 and TRBJ1-2, with TRBD1 identical over 8 bases. CDR1 SGHRS and CDR2 YFSETQ come from the germline V gene. J gave up 7 bases and V 4 bases, and 6 bases lay outside the gene matches. CDR3 length: 13 residues.

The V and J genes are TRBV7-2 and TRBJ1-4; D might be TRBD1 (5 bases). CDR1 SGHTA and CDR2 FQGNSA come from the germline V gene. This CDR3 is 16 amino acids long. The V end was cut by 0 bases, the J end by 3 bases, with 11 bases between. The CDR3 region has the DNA TGTGCCAGCAGCTTAGCCGCAGGGATCCCTAATGAAAAACTGTTTTTT. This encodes CASSLAAGIPNEKLFF.

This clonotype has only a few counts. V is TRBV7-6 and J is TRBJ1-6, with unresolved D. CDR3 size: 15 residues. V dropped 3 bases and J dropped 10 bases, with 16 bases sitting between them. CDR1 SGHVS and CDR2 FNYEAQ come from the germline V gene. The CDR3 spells CASSFISSSSSPLHF. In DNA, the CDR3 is TGTGCCAGCAGCTTCATCAGCTCATCTAGCTCACCCCTCCACTTT.

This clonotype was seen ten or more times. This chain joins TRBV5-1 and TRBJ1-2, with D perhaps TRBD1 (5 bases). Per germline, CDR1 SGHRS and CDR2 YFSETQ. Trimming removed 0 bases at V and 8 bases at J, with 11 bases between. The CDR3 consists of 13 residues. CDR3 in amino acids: CASSLVYRSGYTF. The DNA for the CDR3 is TGCGCCAGCAGCTTGGTATACAGGTCCGGCTACACCTTC. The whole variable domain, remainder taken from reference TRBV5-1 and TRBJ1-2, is KAGVTQTPRYLIKTRGQQVTLSCSPISGHRSVSWYQQTPGQGLQFLFEYFSETQRNKGNFPGRFSGRQFSNSRSEMNVSTLELGDSALYLCASSLVYRSGYTFGSGTRLTVV.

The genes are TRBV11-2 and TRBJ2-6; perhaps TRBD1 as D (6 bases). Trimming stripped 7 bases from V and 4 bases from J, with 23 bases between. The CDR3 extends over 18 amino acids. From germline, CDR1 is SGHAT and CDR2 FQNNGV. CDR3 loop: CASTPVGRGTSGANVLTF. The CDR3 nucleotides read TGTGCCAGCACCCCTGTGGGCAGGGGAACCTCGGGGGCCAACGTCCTGACTTTC. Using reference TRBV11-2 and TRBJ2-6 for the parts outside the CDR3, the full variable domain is EAGVAQSPRYKIIEKRQSVAFWCNPISGHATLYWYQQILGQGPKLLIQFQNNGVVDDSQLPKDRFSAERLKGVDSTLKIQPAKLEDSAVYLCASTPVGRGTSGANVLTFGAGSRLTVL.